The clone carrying this T cell receptor (beta chain) was recorded at least ten times. Its specificity is unknown. The record originates from a study of Graves' ophthalmopathy and Graves' hyperthyroidism. Points from the study as a whole: With a specificity of 72.22% and a sensitivity of around 70%, the model predicted ophthalmopathy progression.

Amplified material comprised TCR beta CDR3 regions derived from RNA transcripts. In the first round, RT-PCR was carried out with HTBI primers, and a multiplex PCR formed the second round. TCRdb independently ran MiXCR on the multiplex PCR reads; one entry per CDR3 protein. The table has fewer than 600,000 distinct CDR3 sequences, approximately 15% seen once; the top ten hold roughly 10%. Trimming left V 1 base short and J 5 bases short, with 9 bases between. Per germline, CDR1 MDHEN and CDR2 SYDVKM. CDR3 size: 14 residues. Someone took the PBMCs out of 10 ml of fresh peripheral blood. V is TRBV28 and J is TRBJ1-5, with unresolved D. The sample consisted of blood. The TCR sequence derives from a woman between 25 and 40 years old with Graves' ophthalmopathy. CDR3 sequence reads: CASSLLGPHQPQHF. The CDR3 DNA sequence: TGTGCCAGCAGTTTATTGGGCCCGCATCAGCCCCAGCATTTT.